A single sample is the source of the 26 T cell receptor beta chains below, sequenced in a study of PD-L1 blockade in urothelial cancer (TCRdb year 2017). Library prep was done by the immunoSEQ multiplex PCR assay. This is the immuneACCESS table as TCRdb keeps it, with only in-frame sequences that have V and J called. A part of the clones is gone; compared with another copy, unresolved V genes explain less than half, and the rest is unexplained. Within this sample are more than 50,000 clones, with around 80% of them counted one time only. Almost 4.5% of the sample comes from the top ten. The sample was PBMCs, taken around atezolizumab (anti-PD-L1) treatment. Every receptor here comes from a man between 70 and 80 years old with urothelial cancer.

This chain joins TRBV18 and TRBJ2-2; D not resolved. There are 14 residues in the CDR3. Trimming shortened V by 1 base and J by 4 bases, and 7 bases separated the two germline ends. Germline V gene lookup returns CDR1 KGHSH and CDR2 LQKENI. The CDR3 bases are TGTGCCAGCTCACCACTGTCCTTCACCGGGGAGCTGTTTTTT. It codes for CASSPLSFTGELFF.

The genes are TRBV28 and TRBJ2-1; D is unresolved. Germline CDR1 and CDR2: MDHEN and SYDVKM. The V end lost 1 base, the J end lost 0 bases, and 4 bases lay between the germline ends. CDR3 length: 14 amino acids. The chain's CDR3 is CASSLYGSYNEQFF. CDR3 nucleotides: TGTGCCAGCAGTTTATACGGCTCCTACAATGAGCAGTTCTTC.

The rearrangement joins TRBV27 to TRBJ1-5; the match to TRBD1 covers 7 bases. The CDR3 is 17 residues long. The germline V gene encodes CDR1 MNHEY and CDR2 SMNVEV (reference sequence). V lost 4 bases to trimming and J lost 6 bases; unmatched junction nucleotides: 15. CDR3: CASSSTASGGPRQPQHF. The CDR3 DNA reads TGTGCCAGCAGTTCAACCGCCTCAGGGGGTCCCCGTCAGCCCCAGCATTTT.

This clone was seen more than once but under ten times. This rearrangement joins TRBV7-9 to TRBJ1-5; D unresolved. V lost 5 bases to trimming and J lost 2 bases, with 16 bases between them. The CDR3 spans 16 residues. Germline CDR1 SEHNR, CDR2 FQNEAQ (reference sequence). CDR3 in amino acids: CASSRGRIGGNQPQHF. CDR3 nucleotides: TGTGCCAGCAGCCGCGGCCGAATAGGCGGCAATCAGCCCCAGCATTTT.

The rearrangement links TRBV5-5 to TRBJ2-5, with TRBD2 identical over 7 bases. Germline V gene sequence: CDR1 SGHKS, CDR2 YYEKEE (reference sequence). The CDR3 is 16 residues long. V lost 1 base, J lost 2 bases, and 8 bases stayed unmatched. The CDR3 loop is CASSLFGGSPQETQYF. CDR3 in DNA: TGTGCCAGCAGCTTGTTCGGCGGGAGTCCGCAAGAGACCCAGTACTTC.

The chain carries TRBV28 and TRBJ1-2; 8 nucleotides match TRBD1. V lost 7 bases and J lost 4; bases outside the gene matches: 14. The CDR3 covers 16 residues. From germline, CDR1 is MDHEN and CDR2 SYDVKM. Written as DNA, the CDR3 is TGTGCCAGCACGACGACCAGGACAGGGATCATCTATGGCTACACCTTC. It yields the protein CASTTTRTGIIYGYTF.

The chain employs TRBV2 and TRBJ2-7, with D perhaps TRBD1 (6 bases). Per germline, CDR1 SNHLY and CDR2 FYNNEI. V was pared by 8 bases and J by 2 bases, with 22 bases between. The CDR3 spans 16 residues. The CDR3 is CASRGDLAGEAYEQYF. The CDR3 DNA reads TGTGCCAGCCGGGGAGATCTGGCAGGGGAAGCCTACGAGCAGTACTTC.

V is TRBV7-9 and J is TRBJ2-1, with 8 bases that match TRBD2. The length of the CDR3 is 16 residues. Germline CDR1 and CDR2: SEHNR and FQNEAQ (reference sequence). V dropped 5 bases and J dropped 12; count of bases not matched to a gene: 18. The chain's CDR3 is CASSQELAVSLSVQFF. CDR3 nucleotides: TGTGCCAGCAGCCAAGAACTAGCGGTCTCCTTGTCAGTGCAGTTCTTC.

A single count supports this clone. The chain employs TRBV5-1 and TRBJ2-7; D remains ambiguous. The CDR3 length is 14 residues. V was clipped by 0 bases and J by 2 bases, with 9 bases between them. Germline-derived CDR1 and CDR2 are SGHRS and YFSETQ. The CDR3 spells CASSLGVAAYEQYF. The DNA for the CDR3 is TGCGCCAGCAGCTTGGGGGTAGCTGCCTACGAGCAGTACTTC.

The J gene is TRBJ1-1, the V gene TRBV11-2; tentative D call: TRBD1 (5 bases). The CDR3 has 15 amino acids. V lost 5 bases and J lost 4, with 17 bases in between. Germline CDR1 reads SGHAT; CDR2 reads FQNNGV. The CDR3 DNA sequence: TGTGCCAGCAGCCCCGCCGGGGGGATTCGCACTGAAGCTTTCTTT. This sequence encodes CASSPAGGIRTEAFF.

The chain couples TRBV27 to TRBJ2-7; 7 bases are shared with TRBD2. The germline CDR1 and CDR2 sequences are MNHEY and SMNVEV (reference sequence). CDR3 size: 14 residues. J was trimmed by 4 bases and V by 6 bases; bases with no gene match: 9. The CDR3 bases are TGTGCCAGCAGCCCCCAGGTCGGGGGGTACGAGCAGTACTTC. Amino acids: CASSPQVGGYEQYF.

The chain employs TRBV27 and TRBJ2-1; D possibly corresponds to TRBD2 (5 bases). Trimming removed 5 bases from V and 4 bases from J, with 18 bases in between. There are 16 residues in the CDR3. CDR1 is MNHEY and CDR2 is SMNVEV in the germline V gene (reference sequence). CDR3 residues: CASSQAASLSYNEQFF. The CDR3 bases are TGTGCCAGCAGTCAAGCAGCTAGCTTATCTTACAATGAGCAGTTCTTC.

The chain carries TRBV7-6 and TRBJ1-3; 7 bases line up with TRBD1. The J segment lost 4 bases and the V segment lost 4 bases, leaving 13 bases of the junction unmatched. The CDR3 has 17 amino acids. Germline V gene lookup returns CDR1 SGHVS and CDR2 FNYEAQ. CDR3 nucleotides: TGTGCCAGCAGCTCGGGACAGCTGGTGTTGTCGGGAAACACCATATATTTT. It encodes CASSSGQLVLSGNTIYF.

The chain couples TRBV23-1 to TRBJ2-7; 14 nucleotides align to TRBD2. TRBV23-1 is classed as an ORF, of uncertain function. CDR3 length equals 16 residues. The junction had 5 bases not matched to a gene; V was cut back by 3 bases and J by 4 bases. The CDR3 DNA reads as TGCGCCAGCAGTCAGGGACTAGCGGGAGATCGATACGAGCAGTACTTC. Protein sequence: CASSQGLAGDRYEQYF.

The rearrangement joins TRBV19 to TRBJ2-6; tentative D call: TRBD2 (6 bases). The germline CDR1 and CDR2 sequences are LNHDA and SQIVND (reference sequence). V lost 9 bases and J 3 bases, leaving 12 bases between the germline ends. The CDR3 is 14 residues long. Written as DNA, the CDR3 is TGTGCCAGCATGACGGGAGTTGGGGCCAACGTCCTGACTTTC. Translated, it gives CASMTGVGANVLTF.

The J gene is TRBJ1-5, the V gene TRBV10-1; 8 bases line up with TRBD1. The germline CDR1 and CDR2 sequences are WNHNN and SYGVQD (reference sequence). V lost 5 bases and J lost 4; bases outside the gene matches: 4. This CDR3 has 14 residues. As DNA, the CDR3 is TGCGCCAGCAGTTGGGGACAGGAAAATCAGCCCCAGCATTTT. Its translation is CASSWGQENQPQHF.

This chain joins TRBV27 and TRBJ2-7; 11 bases are a match to TRBD2. The CDR3 consists of 16 residues. The V and J ends lost 7 bases and 0 bases, in that order; junction bases with no gene match: 8. Germline V gives CDR1 MNHEY, CDR2 SMNVEV (reference sequence). The CDR3 DNA reads as TGTGCCAGCAAGCTAGCGGGAGGCTTCAGCTCCTACGAGCAGTACTTC. Its translation is CASKLAGGFSSYEQYF.

The chain is built from TRBV5-6 and TRBJ2-7, with D possibly matching TRBD1 (6 bases). The V and J ends lost 4 bases and 7 bases respectively, with 15 bases between them. The germline gives CDR1 SGHDT, CDR2 YYEEEE. The CDR3 extends over 13 amino acids. CDR3 DNA: TGTGCCAGCAGCCAATATCAGGGGTGGGAGCAGTACTTC. Encoded protein: CASSQYQGWEQYF.

This clone appeared once. The chain has TRBV4-1 and TRBJ2-4, with TRBD2 matching 10 bases. Trimming took 0 bases from V and 6 from J; bases not matched to a gene: 11. This CDR3 contains 18 residues. The germline gives CDR1 MGHRA, CDR2 YSYEKL. CDR3 loop: CASSQDAAGGPIPNIQYF. The DNA of the CDR3 is TGCGCCAGCAGCCAAGATGCAGCGGGAGGGCCGATTCCAAACATTCAGTACTTC.

The chain employs TRBV5-1 and TRBJ1-1; TRBD1 is a possible D gene (5 bases). Germline-derived CDR1 and CDR2 are SGHRS and YFSETQ. Trimming pared 0 bases from V and 3 bases from J, leaving 12 bases between. The CDR3 sequence is 15 residues long. The CDR3 region has the DNA TGCGCCAGCAGCTTGGAAGGGGCGCGTGACACTGAAGCTTTCTTT. Amino acids: CASSLEGARDTEAFF.

The gene calls are TRBV5-4 and TRBJ1-2; 7 bases agree with TRBD1. The germline V gene encodes CDR1 SGHNT and CDR2 YYREEE (reference sequence). J gave up 3 bases and V 4 bases, and 3 bases lay outside the gene matches. This CDR3 is built from 13 residues. The CDR3 bases are TGTGCCAGCAGCGACGACAGGGACTATGGCTACACCTTC. This translates into CASSDDRDYGYTF.

V gene TRBV2 combines with J gene TRBJ2-5, with TRBD1 matching 8 bases. Per germline, CDR1 SNHLY and CDR2 FYNNEI. With V trimmed by 2 bases and J by 5 bases, 7 bases remained unmatched. This CDR3 comprises 15 residues. The CDR3 coding sequence is TGTGCCAGCAGTGAACGCAGGGGGCGCGTCGAGACCCAGTACTTC. Its translation is CASSERRGRVETQYF.

The chain combines TRBV9 with TRBJ2-5; TRBD2 is a possible D gene (6 bases). With 4 bases removed from V and 4 bases from J, the gap between germline ends came to 14 bases. The CDR3 spans 14 residues. Germline lookup yields CDR1 SGDLS and CDR2 YYNGEE. DNA for the CDR3: TGTGCCAGCAGCCCTATCGGAGGGACAGAGACCCAGTACTTC. This encodes CASSPIGGTETQYF.

This clone turned up a few times. This sequence joins TRBV9 and TRBJ1-1; possibly TRBD1 for D (5 bases). CDR1 is SGDLS and CDR2 is YYNGEE in the germline V gene. The CDR3 runs to 14 residues. Trimming took off 3 bases at V and 6 bases at J, with 15 bases between the two ends. As DNA, the CDR3 is TGTGCCAGCAGCGAGGGACCGGGGAGGGCTGAAGCTTTCTTT. It is translated as CASSEGPGRAEAFF.

The CDR3 is CASSWGQGNEQFF. The CDR3 DNA is TGTGCCAGCAGCTGGGGACAGGGAAATGAGCAGTTCTTC. The V and J genes are TRBV7-2 and TRBJ2-1, with 9 bases identical to TRBD1. The CDR3 totals 13 residues. Germline CDR1 and CDR2: SGHTA and FQGNSA. V lost 4 bases to trimming and J lost 7 bases; unmatched junction nucleotides: 2.

The chain is built from TRBV18 and TRBJ1-2; 9 nucleotides line up with TRBD1. Germline V gene sequence: CDR1 KGHSH, CDR2 LQKENI. There are 13 residues in the CDR3. Germline trimming cut 11 bases from V and 6 bases from J; bases unmatched to any gene: 10. The CDR3 DNA is TGTGCCTCCCGGGTCGGGACAGGGAATGGCTACACCTTC. Its translation: CASRVGTGNGYTF.